This T cell receptor (beta chain) was found in a study of read filtering for tumor transcriptome and immune sequencing (dated by TCRdb to 2020 to 2022). Turning to the overall study: The cohort consisted of approximately 17 male and about 15 female patients, with a mean age of around 66 years and an age range of about 40 to 85. Under revised international staging, roughly 8 patients fell into R-ISS I, 15 or so into R-ISS II and 7 into R-ISS III. After DNase treatment, whole-transcriptome libraries were prepared with the TruSeq RNA Access Library Prep Kit. TCR-region mapped reads per sample ranged from about 4.05 to 11 million with IR-seq versus only roughly 80 to 1273 with RNA-seq. TCR repertoires obtained by targeted immune repertoire sequencing and by bulk whole-transcriptome sequencing performed on the same bone marrow samples were compared. A main aim was a read-filtering strategy for immune repertoire data, specifically whether clonotypes supported by a single read should be removed. Study-wide findings and limitations: The correlation between IR-seq and RNA-seq shared clonotype proportions was increased by removal of single-read clonotypes. In IR-seq, 80% to 85% of clonotypes but roughly 3.5% of total reads were represented by single-read clonotypes, whereas in RNA-seq, approximately 73% of clonotypes and about 46% of reads were represented by single-read clonotypes. Compared with RNA-seq, IR-seq captured clonotypes at much higher depth and more reliably, and a smaller IR-seq throughput was enough to identify most shared clonotypes. The sorted CD138-negative fraction was not purified T cells but a mixed bone marrow immune population.

The germline V gene specifies SNHLY as CDR1 and FYNNEI as CDR2. From the cysteine up to the phenylalanine, the CDR3 has a length of 13 residues. Of the read, only the CDR3 DNA is kept; its 39 bases are in frame from base 1. V sheds 5 bases and J sheds 5 bases, leaving 10 bases between their ends. This clonotype was detected many times. Which antigen it targets is not known. No much larger clonotype is one base removed from it; base qualities were not supplied. Every patient had bone marrow sampled at the time of active disease. Bone marrow mononuclear cells were isolated by Ficoll-Hypaque density gradient centrifugation. Myeloma plasma cells were removed and CD138-negative cells were obtained by negative selection following labeling with CD138 magnetic microbeads on a MACS separator. Flow cytometry with CD138 antibodies on an Attune NxT was used to check how pure the isolated cells were. TRIzol reagent was used to extract total RNA, which was then quantified with a NanoDrop spectrophotometer. Paired RNA-seq and IR-seq were performed on the CD138-negative bone marrow sample of each patient.

TCR libraries were built from 300 to 450 ng RNA with the Immunoverse kit, using molecular barcoded adaptors covering alpha/delta and beta/gamma chains. The same RNA used for transcriptome sequencing was used for TCR library preparation. TCR libraries were sequenced on an Illumina HiSeq 4000 with 2 x 150 cycles. In the authors' own workflow: MiXCR aligned TCR reads to human V, D, J and C references and assembled the aligned reads into CDR3 clonotypes, with quality filtering and error correction included. The tcR package in R was used to analyze clonotype counts and gene usage diversity. Raw mapping reads were checked after the RNA-seq reads had been mapped by STAR aligner version 2.5.3a onto the human GRCh37 genome. To test how sequencing depth affects detected clonotypes, IR-seq fastq files were randomly downsampled with Seqtk 1.3. TCRdb reran the public reads through fastp at Q25 and MiXCR, keeping productive beta chains. Identical CDR3 proteins give one entry, which carries the most common genes and DNA. The authors' filters were not applied to this entry. This sample comprises about 58,000 distinct CDR3 sequences, roughly 12% of them detected only once. 15% to 20% of the sample belongs to the ten largest clones.

This sequence was found in a donor at least 40 years old with multiple myeloma. Sequenced sample: a population of CD138-negative cells sorted from bone marrow. The sample's cell subset or site, from its label and the paper: bone marrow mononuclear cells depleted of CD138+ plasma/myeloma cells by negative magnetic selection. The V gene is TRBV2 and the J gene is TRBJ2-1; the D gene lacks a confident call. Here the CDR3 is given as CASSLVAHNEQFF. Read as DNA, the sequence is TGTGCCAGCAGTCTAGTGGCCCACAATGAGCAGTTCTTC. With the rest looked up from the reference TRBV2 and TRBJ2-1 genes rather than sequenced, the full variable domain is EPEVTQTPSHQVTQMGQEVILRCVPISNHLYFYWYRQILGQKVEFLVSFYNNEISEKSEIFDDQFSVERPDGSNFTLKIRSTKLEDSAMYFCASSLVAHNEQFFGPGTRLTVL.